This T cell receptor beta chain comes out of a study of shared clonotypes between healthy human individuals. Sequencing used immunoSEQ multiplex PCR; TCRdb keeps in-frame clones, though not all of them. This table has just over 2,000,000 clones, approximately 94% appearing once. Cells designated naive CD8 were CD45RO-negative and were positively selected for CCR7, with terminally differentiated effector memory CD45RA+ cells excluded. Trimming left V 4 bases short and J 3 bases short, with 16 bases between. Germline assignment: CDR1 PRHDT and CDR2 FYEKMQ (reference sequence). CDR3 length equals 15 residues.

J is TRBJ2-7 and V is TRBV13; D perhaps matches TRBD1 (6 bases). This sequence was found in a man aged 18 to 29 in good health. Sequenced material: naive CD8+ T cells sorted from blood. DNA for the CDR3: TGTGCCAGCAGCTCAACCCTTCTACAGGGCTACGAGCAGTACTTC. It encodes CASSSTLLQGYEQYF.